Listed below are T cell receptor beta chains from one sample, sequenced in a study of T cells in Graves' hyperthyroidism and ophthalmopathy. A single record per CDR3 protein comes from TCRdb applying MiXCR to the multiplex PCR reads. The sample holds 350,000 to 450,000 distinct CDR3 sequences, approximately 14% seen once. Input material: blood. Receptors were obtained from a woman aged 55-69 years with Graves' hyperthyroidism. Each CDR3 is given with its conserved first and last residue. Each record gives: D gene, V gene, J gene, clone size, CDR3 protein, CDR3 DNA. D genes are given only for firm matches. Size is stated for part of the rows, as once, few or many counts, or as a class when the clone is expanded.

D gene: TRBD1; V gene: TRBV19; J gene: TRBJ1-4; clone size: few; CDR3 protein: CASSKESGQYSEKLFF; CDR3 DNA: TGTGCCAGTAGTAAGGAGTCGGGACAGTATAGTGAAAAACTGTTTTTT
D gene: TRBD1; V gene: TRBV12-3/TRBV12-4; J gene: TRBJ1-3; clone size: many; CDR3 protein: CASSLQGAPGNTIYF; CDR3 DNA: TGTGCCAGCAGCCTACAGGGGGCACCTGGAAACACCATATATTTT
D gene: -; V gene: TRBV7-3; J gene: TRBJ2-7; clone size: many; CDR3 protein: CASSSGTTPYEQYF; CDR3 DNA: TGTGCCAGCAGCTCCGGGACGACTCCCTACGAGCAGTACTTC
D gene: -; V gene: TRBV13; J gene: TRBJ1-1; clone size: many; CDR3 protein: CASSLYRSGEAFF; CDR3 DNA: TGTGCCAGCAGCTTATACCGGTCTGGTGAAGCTTTCTTT
D gene: -; V gene: TRBV7-9; J gene: TRBJ2-2; clone size: -; CDR3 protein: CASSLGDLSLGRPTNTGELFF; CDR3 DNA: TGTGCCAGCAGCTTGGGGGACTTGTCGCTCGGACGCCCGACGAACACCGGGGAGCTGTTTTTT
D gene: -; V gene: TRBV4-1; J gene: TRBJ2-5; clone size: few; CDR3 protein: CASSQIILGETQYF; CDR3 DNA: TGCGCCAGCAGCCAAATTATTTTAGGGGAGACCCAGTACTTC
D gene: TRBD2; V gene: TRBV19; J gene: TRBJ2-7; clone size: many; CDR3 protein: CASSITSGSHEQYF; CDR3 DNA: TGTGCCAGTAGTATAACTAGCGGGAGCCACGAGCAGTACTTC
D gene: -; V gene: TRBV28; J gene: TRBJ2-6; clone size: once; CDR3 protein: CASSFLGANVPTF; CDR3 DNA: TGCGCCAGCAGTTTCCTGGGGGCCAACGTCCCGACTTTC
D gene: TRBD1; V gene: TRBV2; J gene: TRBJ1-2; clone size: many; CDR3 protein: CASSWDSSYGYTF; CDR3 DNA: TGTGCCAGCAGCTGGGACAGCTCCTATGGCTACACCTTC
D gene: TRBD1; V gene: TRBV5-1; J gene: TRBJ1-4; clone size: many; CDR3 protein: CASSGGQGVTNEKLFF; CDR3 DNA: TGCGCCAGCAGCGGCGGACAGGGTGTGACTAATGAAAAACTGTTTTTT
D gene: TRBD1; V gene: TRBV29-1; J gene: TRBJ1-1; clone size: once; CDR3 protein: CSVALGQGYTEAFF; CDR3 DNA: TGCAGCGTTGCCCTGGGACAGGGGTACACTGAAGCTTTCTTT
D gene: TRBD2; V gene: TRBV29-1; J gene: TRBJ2-1; clone size: many; CDR3 protein: CSVVGGLAVYNEQFF; CDR3 DNA: TGCAGCGTTGTAGGAGGACTAGCGGTTTACAATGAGCAGTTCTTC
D gene: -; V gene: TRBV11-2; J gene: TRBJ2-2; clone size: many; CDR3 protein: CASSFEGNTGELFF; CDR3 DNA: TGTGCCAGCAGCTTCGAGGGGAACACCGGGGAGCTGTTTTTT
D gene: TRBD2; V gene: TRBV20-1; J gene: TRBJ2-7; clone size: many; CDR3 protein: CSAIVGTSSSEQYF; CDR3 DNA: TGCAGTGCCATAGTCGGGACTAGCAGTTCCGAGCAGTACTTC
D gene: -; V gene: TRBV6-2/TRBV6-3; J gene: TRBJ1-5; clone size: -; CDR3 protein: CASNGASNQPQHF; CDR3 DNA: TGTGCCAGCAACGGGGCTAGCAATCAGCCCCAGCATTTT
D gene: -; V gene: TRBV27; J gene: TRBJ2-1; clone size: many; CDR3 protein: CASSSAGWTYNEQFF; CDR3 DNA: TGTGCCAGCAGTTCAGCAGGGTGGACCTACAATGAGCAGTTCTTC
D gene: TRBD1; V gene: TRBV2; J gene: TRBJ1-1; clone size: many; CDR3 protein: CASSGQGHTEAFF; CDR3 DNA: TGTGCCAGCAGTGGACAGGGGCACACTGAAGCTTTCTTT
D gene: -; V gene: TRBV7-8; J gene: TRBJ2-3; clone size: many; CDR3 protein: CASSPPRPGTDTQYF; CDR3 DNA: TGTGCCAGCAGCCCCCCAAGGCCGGGCACAGATACGCAGTATTTT
D gene: -; V gene: TRBV15; J gene: TRBJ1-4; clone size: -; CDR3 protein: CATSRDEKLFF; CDR3 DNA: TGTGCCACCAGCAGAGATGAAAAACTGTTTTTT
D gene: TRBD1; V gene: TRBV12-3/TRBV12-4; J gene: TRBJ2-7; clone size: many; CDR3 protein: CASSEGQPYEQYF; CDR3 DNA: TGTGCCAGCAGTGAGGGACAGCCCTACGAGCAGTACTTC
D gene: -; V gene: TRBV6-1; J gene: TRBJ1-1; clone size: few; CDR3 protein: CASSKGGTEAFF; CDR3 DNA: TGTGCCAGCAGTAAAGGAGGTACTGAAGCTTTCTTT
D gene: -; V gene: TRBV10-3; J gene: TRBJ1-2; clone size: -; CDR3 protein: CAISESRTATVGTF; CDR3 DNA: TGTGCCATCAGTGAGTCCCGGACAGCAACGGTTGGCACCTTC
D gene: TRBD1; V gene: TRBV20-1; J gene: TRBJ2-2; clone size: -; CDR3 protein: CREDRDRAGELFF; CDR3 DNA: TGCAGGGAAGACAGGGACAGGGCCGGGGAGCTGTTTTTT
D gene: TRBD1; V gene: TRBV12-3/TRBV12-4; J gene: TRBJ1-5; clone size: many; CDR3 protein: CASSLGRGSNQPQHF; CDR3 DNA: TGTGCCAGCAGTTTAGGCAGGGGGAGCAATCAGCCCCAGCATTTT
D gene: -; V gene: TRBV12-3/TRBV12-4; J gene: TRBJ2-3; clone size: many; CDR3 protein: CASSSIATDTQYF; CDR3 DNA: TGTGCCAGCAGTTCCATAGCGACAGATACGCAGTATTTT
D gene: TRBD2; V gene: TRBV27; J gene: TRBJ2-7; clone size: -; CDR3 protein: CASSLGTSGRGEQYF; CDR3 DNA: TGTGCCAGCAGTTTGGGGACTAGCGGGAGGGGAGAGCAGTACTTC
D gene: TRBD2; V gene: TRBV10-3; J gene: TRBJ2-1; clone size: -; CDR3 protein: CAISDYSGRNEQFF; CDR3 DNA: TGTGCCATCAGTGACTATAGCGGGAGGAATGAGCAGTTCTTC
D gene: TRBD2; V gene: TRBV2; J gene: TRBJ2-3; clone size: many; CDR3 protein: CASSEALAGDTQYF; CDR3 DNA: TGTGCCAGCAGTGAAGCACTAGCGGGAGATACGCAGTATTTT
D gene: TRBD1; V gene: TRBV7-9; J gene: TRBJ1-4; clone size: many; CDR3 protein: CASSHRDRDTVSEKLFF; CDR3 DNA: TGTGCCAGCAGCCACCGGGACAGGGACACTGTGAGTGAAAAACTGTTTTTT
D gene: TRBD2; V gene: TRBV7-2; J gene: TRBJ2-5; clone size: many; CDR3 protein: CASSLTGSGRYQETQYF; CDR3 DNA: TGTGCCAGCAGCTTAACGGGTAGCGGGAGGTACCAAGAGACCCAGTACTTC
D gene: -; V gene: TRBV6-2/TRBV6-3; J gene: TRBJ1-5; clone size: few; CDR3 protein: CASINGGNQPQHF; CDR3 DNA: TGTGCCAGCATTAATGGTGGCAATCAGCCCCAGCATTTT
D gene: -; V gene: TRBV27; J gene: TRBJ2-7; clone size: few; CDR3 protein: CASSGGPRTYEQYF; CDR3 DNA: TGTGCCAGCAGCGGGGGCCCACGAACGTACGAGCAGTACTTC
D gene: -; V gene: TRBV5-4; J gene: TRBJ2-3; clone size: -; CDR3 protein: CASSLDSYTDTQYF; CDR3 DNA: TGTGCCAGCAGCTTGGACAGCTACACAGATACGCAGTATTTT
D gene: -; V gene: TRBV12-3/TRBV12-4; J gene: TRBJ1-1; clone size: many; CDR3 protein: CASNAGRLNTEAFF; CDR3 DNA: TGTGCCAGCAACGCCGGCAGGCTGAACACTGAAGCTTTCTTT
D gene: TRBD1; V gene: TRBV28; J gene: TRBJ2-5; clone size: many; CDR3 protein: CASSSTGTGNSETQYF; CDR3 DNA: TGTGCCAGCAGTTCTACCGGGACAGGTAACTCGGAGACCCAGTACTTC
D gene: -; V gene: TRBV10-3; J gene: TRBJ1-2; clone size: many; CDR3 protein: CAISESWGTDYGYTF; CDR3 DNA: TGTGCCATCAGTGAGTCGTGGGGCACCGACTATGGCTACACCTTC
D gene: TRBD1; V gene: TRBV6-2/TRBV6-3; J gene: TRBJ2-6; clone size: -; CDR3 protein: CASETGASGANVLTF; CDR3 DNA: TGTGCCAGCGAGACAGGGGCCTCTGGGGCCAACGTCCTGACTTTC
D gene: TRBD1; V gene: TRBV5-1; J gene: TRBJ2-7; clone size: -; CDR3 protein: CASSRLQGNEQHF; CDR3 DNA: TGCGCCAGCAGCCGATTACAGGGGAACGAGCAGCACTTC
D gene: -; V gene: TRBV19; J gene: TRBJ1-2; clone size: few; CDR3 protein: CASSPAASYGYTF; CDR3 DNA: TGTGCCAGTAGCCCCGCCGCGAGCTATGGCTACACCTTC
D gene: -; V gene: TRBV6-1; J gene: TRBJ2-5; clone size: many; CDR3 protein: CASSGSGFLKETQYF; CDR3 DNA: TGTGCCAGCAGTGGCAGCGGATTTCTAAAAGAGACCCAGTACTTC
D gene: TRBD1; V gene: TRBV29-1; J gene: TRBJ2-7; clone size: many; CDR3 protein: CSVVGRGQGAISYEQYF; CDR3 DNA: TGCAGCGTTGTGGGTCGAGGGCAGGGGGCGATTTCCTACGAGCAGTACTTC
D gene: -; V gene: TRBV10-3; J gene: TRBJ2-7; clone size: -; CDR3 protein: CAISDPTGYEQYF; CDR3 DNA: TGTGCCATCAGTGACCCGACAGGCTACGAGCAGTACTTC
D gene: -; V gene: TRBV10-3; J gene: TRBJ1-2; clone size: -; CDR3 protein: CAISLRGANYGYTF; CDR3 DNA: TGTGCCATATCCCTACGGGGGGCTAACTATGGCTACACCTTC
D gene: TRBD1; V gene: TRBV28; J gene: TRBJ2-7; clone size: many; CDR3 protein: CASSLSLDRGEQYF; CDR3 DNA: TGTGCCAGCAGTTTATCCCTGGACAGGGGCGAGCAGTACTTC
D gene: -; V gene: TRBV6-1; J gene: TRBJ2-7; clone size: many; CDR3 protein: CASSEGSGQGYEQYF; CDR3 DNA: TGTGCCAGCAGTGAAGGATCGGGGCAGGGCTACGAGCAGTACTTC
D gene: TRBD1; V gene: TRBV6-1; J gene: TRBJ1-5; clone size: -; CDR3 protein: CAISCCEVTGRDQPQHF; CDR3 DNA: TGTGCCATCTCATGCTGCGAGGTGACAGGGCGCGATCAGCCCCAGCATTTT
D gene: TRBD2; V gene: TRBV9; J gene: TRBJ2-1; clone size: -; CDR3 protein: CASAGGAADEQFF; CDR3 DNA: TGTGCCAGCGCGGGGGGAGCGGCCGATGAGCAGTTCTTC
D gene: -; V gene: TRBV5-4; J gene: TRBJ2-3; clone size: many; CDR3 protein: CASCRDFRDTDTQYF; CDR3 DNA: TGTGCCAGCTGTCGTGACTTTCGGGACACAGATACGCAGTATTTT
D gene: -; V gene: TRBV6-5; J gene: TRBJ2-5; clone size: many; CDR3 protein: CASSYSDPQETQYF; CDR3 DNA: TGTGCCAGCAGTTACTCGGACCCGCAAGAGACCCAGTACTTC
D gene: TRBD1; V gene: TRBV3-1; J gene: TRBJ1-1; clone size: -; CDR3 protein: CASSHGTGGAGTEAFF; CDR3 DNA: TGTGCCAGCAGCCATGGGACAGGGGGCGCGGGCACTGAAGCTTTCTTT
D gene: -; V gene: TRBV24-1; J gene: TRBJ1-1; clone size: many; CDR3 protein: CATSDNSEAFF; CDR3 DNA: TGTGCCACCAGCGACAATTCTGAAGCTTTCTTT
D gene: TRBD2; V gene: TRBV24-1; J gene: TRBJ2-1; clone size: many; CDR3 protein: CATSDLVAGGNEQFF; CDR3 DNA: TGTGCCACCAGTGATTTGGTTGCGGGAGGGAATGAGCAGTTCTTC
D gene: -; V gene: TRBV24-1; J gene: TRBJ2-1; clone size: -; CDR3 protein: CATSDDSASSYNEQFF; CDR3 DNA: TGTGCCACCAGTGATGACAGTGCTAGCTCCTACAATGAGCAGTTCTTC
D gene: -; V gene: TRBV18; J gene: TRBJ1-1; clone size: many; CDR3 protein: CASSPQGTEAFF; CDR3 DNA: TGTGCCAGCTCACCGCAGGGAACTGAAGCTTTCTTT
D gene: TRBD2; V gene: TRBV2; J gene: TRBJ2-1; clone size: many; CDR3 protein: CASSPTWTSGHNEQFF; CDR3 DNA: TGTGCCAGCAGTCCCACCTGGACTAGCGGGCATAATGAGCAGTTCTTC
D gene: -; V gene: TRBV4-1; J gene: TRBJ2-7; clone size: many; CDR3 protein: CASSQDNEQYF; CDR3 DNA: TGCGCCAGCAGCCAAGATAACGAGCAGTACTTC
D gene: TRBD2; V gene: TRBV12-3/TRBV12-4; J gene: TRBJ2-3; clone size: once; CDR3 protein: CASRPGGGAGGPGGTDTQYF; CDR3 DNA: TGTGCCAGCAGACCCGGGGGGGGAGCGGGAGGGCCGGGAGGAACAGATACGCAGTATTTT
D gene: TRBD2; V gene: TRBV11-1; J gene: TRBJ2-7; clone size: many; CDR3 protein: CASRWTSGNSYEQYF; CDR3 DNA: TGTGCCAGCCGATGGACTAGCGGTAACTCCTACGAGCAGTACTTC
D gene: TRBD1; V gene: TRBV18; J gene: TRBJ1-5; clone size: many; CDR3 protein: CASSPGTGGEWPQHF; CDR3 DNA: TGTGCCAGCTCACCTGGGACAGGGGGTGAATGGCCCCAGCATTTT
D gene: -; V gene: TRBV18; J gene: TRBJ2-1; clone size: many; CDR3 protein: CASSHRLEGEQFF; CDR3 DNA: TGTGCCAGCTCGCATAGACTAGAAGGGGAGCAGTTCTTC